These 9 T cell receptor beta chains were sequenced from one sample in a study of cytomegalovirus exposure and HLA in healthy donors. Libraries were prepared by immunoSEQ multiplex PCR; TCRdb keeps only in-frame clonotypes and omits some of them. The table has about 57,000 clones, approximately 88% seen once; the top ten hold roughly 1.2%. Material for sequencing was PBMCs. These receptors all stem from a woman in her late teens or twenties in good health and CMV-seronegative.

The V gene is TRBV5-1, the J gene TRBJ2-3; 10 nucleotides agree with TRBD2. The germline V gene encodes CDR1 SGHRS and CDR2 YFSETQ. The length of the CDR3 is 16 residues. V lost 5 bases, J lost 1 base, and 7 bases stayed unmatched. CDR3 sequence (DNA): TGCGCCAGCAGAGCGGGAGGGATCTCGGGCACAGATACGCAGTATTTT. Translating it yields CASRAGGISGTDTQYF.

The J gene is TRBJ1-6, the V gene TRBV6-1, with 10 bases that match TRBD1. From germline, CDR1 is MNHNS and CDR2 SASEGT. This CDR3 region has 15 residues. V lost 0 bases, J lost 7 bases, and 0 bases stayed unmatched. The CDR3 DNA reads as TGTGCCAGCAGTGAAGCGACAGGGGGCAATTCACCCCTCCACTTT. It specifies CASSEATGGNSPLHF.

This clone is classed as medium-sized. The J gene is TRBJ1-3, the V gene TRBV5-1; D possibly corresponds to TRBD1 (5 bases). This CDR3 spans 16 amino acids. V lost 1 base and J lost 1, with 12 bases in between. CDR1 and CDR2 from the germline V gene are SGHRS and YFSETQ. The CDR3 coding sequence is TGCGCCAGCAGCTTGAACGCGCAGGGTTCTGGAAACACCATATATTTT. Translated, it gives CASSLNAQGSGNTIYF.

This clone showed up just a few times. V gene TRBV15 combines with J gene TRBJ2-7, with D perhaps TRBD1 (6 bases). The CDR3 length is 13 residues. Trimming shortened V by 5 bases and J by 3 bases, and 11 bases separated the two germline ends. Germline V gene lookup returns CDR1 LNHNV and CDR2 YYDKDF (reference sequence). CDR3 amino acids: CATSLRTDYEQYF. Written as DNA, the CDR3 is TGTGCCACCAGCTTACGGACAGACTACGAGCAGTACTTC.

The chain is built from TRBV7-2 and TRBJ1-3; D is unclear. This CDR3 contains 14 residues. Germline CDR1 SGHTA, CDR2 FQGNSA. The ends were cut back, 1 base at V and 4 bases at J, with 8 bases in the middle. CDR3 bases: TGTGCCAGCAGCTTAGGAGCGGGAGGAAACACCATATATTTT. Amino acid sequence: CASSLGAGGNTIYF. Full variable domain (missing parts from reference TRBV7-2 and TRBJ1-3): GAGVSQSPSNKVTEKGKDVELRCDPISGHTALYWYRQSLGQGLEFLIYFQGNSAPDKSGLPSDRFSAERTGGSVSTLTIQRTQQEDSAVYLCASSLGAGGNTIYFGEGSWLTVV.

V is TRBV2 and J is TRBJ2-7; tentative D call: TRBD2 (5 bases). Trimming stripped 7 bases from V and 6 bases from J, with 13 bases between. CDR3 length equals 12 residues. CDR1 is SNHLY, CDR2 FYNNEI, per germline. The CDR3 loop is CASTLAPREQYF. The CDR3 DNA reads TGTGCCAGCACTCTAGCCCCTCGCGAGCAGTACTTC.

The CDR3: CASSLGEGNEQFF. CDR3 DNA sequence: TGTGCCAGCAGCTTGGGGGAGGGCAATGAGCAGTTCTTC. This chain joins TRBV7-9 and TRBJ2-1; 7 bases fit TRBD2. The CDR3 loop spans 13 amino acids. Germline assignment: CDR1 SEHNR and CDR2 FQNEAQ (reference sequence). V was clipped by 3 bases and J by 6 bases; unmatched bases: 2.

This clone was seen just once. This chain joins TRBV5-1 and TRBJ2-2, with 10 bases fitting TRBD1. Germline CDR1 reads SGHRS; CDR2 reads YFSETQ. V was clipped by 3 bases and J by 4 bases; unmatched bases: 6. The CDR3 loop spans 16 amino acids. In DNA, the CDR3 is TGCGCCAGCAGCTCCGGGGGACAGGGGAGCACCGGGGAGCTGTTTTTT. This sequence encodes CASSSGGQGSTGELFF. The full variable domain, rest sourced from reference TRBV5-1 and TRBJ2-2, is KAGVTQTPRYLIKTRGQQVTLSCSPISGHRSVSWYQQTPGQGLQFLFEYFSETQRNKGNFPGRFSGRQFSNSRSEMNVSTLELGDSALYLCASSSGGQGSTGELFFGEGSRLTVL.

This rearrangement joins TRBV29-1 to TRBJ2-1; 8 bases are a match to TRBD2. Germline loops: CDR1 SQVTM, CDR2 ANQGSEA. This CDR3 has 13 amino acids. V lost 8 bases to trimming and J lost 9 bases; unmatched junction nucleotides: 12. The CDR3 region is CSLGVAGSIEQFF. The CDR3 bases are TGCAGCCTTGGGGTAGCGGGATCTATTGAGCAGTTCTTC.